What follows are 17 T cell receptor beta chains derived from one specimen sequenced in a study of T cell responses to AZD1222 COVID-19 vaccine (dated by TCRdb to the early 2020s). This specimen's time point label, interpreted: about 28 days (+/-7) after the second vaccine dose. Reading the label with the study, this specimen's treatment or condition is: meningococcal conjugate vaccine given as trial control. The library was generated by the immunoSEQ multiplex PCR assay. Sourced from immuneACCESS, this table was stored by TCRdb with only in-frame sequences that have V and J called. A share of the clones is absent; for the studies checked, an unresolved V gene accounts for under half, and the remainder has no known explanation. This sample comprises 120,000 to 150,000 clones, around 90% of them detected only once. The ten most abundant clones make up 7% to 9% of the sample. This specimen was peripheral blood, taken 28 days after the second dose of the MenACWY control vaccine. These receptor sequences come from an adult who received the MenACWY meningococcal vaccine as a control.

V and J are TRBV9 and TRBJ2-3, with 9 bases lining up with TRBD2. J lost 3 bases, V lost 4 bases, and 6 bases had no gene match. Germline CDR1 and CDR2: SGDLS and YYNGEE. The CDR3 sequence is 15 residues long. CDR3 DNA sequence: TGTGCCAGCAGCCCCACTAGCGGGTATACAGATACGCAGTATTTT. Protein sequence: CASSPTSGYTDTQYF.

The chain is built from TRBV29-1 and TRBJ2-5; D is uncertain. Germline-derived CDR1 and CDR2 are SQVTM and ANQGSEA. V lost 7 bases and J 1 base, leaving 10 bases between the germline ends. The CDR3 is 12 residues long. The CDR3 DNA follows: TGCAGCGGCGCTCAAGGCCAAGAGACCCAGTACTTC. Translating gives CSGAQGQETQYF.

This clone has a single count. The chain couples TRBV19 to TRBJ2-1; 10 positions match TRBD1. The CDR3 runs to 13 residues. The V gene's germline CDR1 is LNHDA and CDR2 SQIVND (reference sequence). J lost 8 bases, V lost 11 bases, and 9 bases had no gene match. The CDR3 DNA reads TGTGCCGAGGGACAGGGGATGGGGGATGAGCAGTTCTTC. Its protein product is CAEGQGMGDEQFF.

Here the CDR3 reads CASSLASGELFF. CDR3 bases: TGTGCCAGCAGCTTGGCATCCGGGGAGCTGTTTTTT. The chain has TRBV5-6 and TRBJ2-2; unclear D gene. Per germline, CDR1 SGHDT and CDR2 YYEEEE. V was cut by 0 bases and J by 6 bases, with 3 bases left in between. The CDR3 extends over 12 amino acids.

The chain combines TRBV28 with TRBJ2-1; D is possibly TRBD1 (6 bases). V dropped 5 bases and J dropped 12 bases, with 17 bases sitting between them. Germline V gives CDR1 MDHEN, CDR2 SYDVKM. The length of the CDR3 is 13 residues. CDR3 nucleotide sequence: TGTGCCAGCAGTCCCACAGGGCGCAGGGGGCAGTTCTTC. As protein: CASSPTGRRGQFF. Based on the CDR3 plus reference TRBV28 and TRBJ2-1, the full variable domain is DVKVTQSSRYLVKRTGEKVFLECVQDMDHENMFWYRQDPGLGLRLIYFSYDVKMKEKGDIPEGYSVSREKKERFSLILESASTNQTSMYLCASSPTGRRGQFFGPGTRLTVL.

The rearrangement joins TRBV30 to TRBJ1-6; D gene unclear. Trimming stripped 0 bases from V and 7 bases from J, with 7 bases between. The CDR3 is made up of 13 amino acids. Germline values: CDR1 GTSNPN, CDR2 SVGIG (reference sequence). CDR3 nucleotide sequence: TGTGCCTGGAGTGTACTCGGGAATTCACCCCTCCACTTT. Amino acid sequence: CAWSVLGNSPLHF. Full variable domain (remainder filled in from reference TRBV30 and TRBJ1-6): SQTIHQWPATLVQPVGSPLSLECTVEGTSNPNLYWYRQAAGRGLQLLFYSVGIGQISSEVPQNLSASRPQDRQFILSSKKLLLSDSGFYLCAWSVLGNSPLHFGNGTRLTVT.

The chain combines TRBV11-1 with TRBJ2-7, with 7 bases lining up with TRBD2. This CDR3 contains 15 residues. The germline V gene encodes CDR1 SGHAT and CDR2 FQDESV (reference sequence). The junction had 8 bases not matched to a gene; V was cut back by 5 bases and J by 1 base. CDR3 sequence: CASSQSSGWSYEQYF. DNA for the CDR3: TGTGCCAGCAGCCAGAGTAGCGGGTGGTCCTACGAGCAGTACTTC. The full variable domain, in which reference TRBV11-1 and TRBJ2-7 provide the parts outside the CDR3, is EAEVAQSPRYKITEKSQAVAFWCDPISGHATLYWYRQILGQGPELLVQFQDESVVDDSQLPKDRFSAERLKGVDSTLKIQPAELGDSAMYLCASSQSSGWSYEQYFGPGTRLTVT.

CDR3: CASSPLGGSLFF. CDR3 nucleotides: TGTGCCAGCAGCCCACTCGGGGGAAGTCTGTTTTTT. V is TRBV14 and J is TRBJ1-4, with TRBD1 as a possible D gene (5 bases). Germline CDR1 and CDR2: SGHDN and FVKESK. The CDR3 has 12 amino acids. V gave up 4 bases and J gave up 14 bases, with 14 bases separating them.

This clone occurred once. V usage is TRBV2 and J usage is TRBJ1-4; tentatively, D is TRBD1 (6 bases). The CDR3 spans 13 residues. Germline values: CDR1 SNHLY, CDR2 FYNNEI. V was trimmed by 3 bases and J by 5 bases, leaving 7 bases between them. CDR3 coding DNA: TGTGCCAGCAGTGATACAGGGAATGAAAAACTGTTTTTT. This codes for CASSDTGNEKLFF.

CDR3: CASSSLWGETQYF. CDR3 DNA sequence: TGTGCCAGCAGCTCCCTATGGGGGGAGACCCAGTACTTC. The V and J genes are TRBV7-3 and TRBJ2-5; D may match TRBD1 or TRBD2 (5 bases each). The V and J ends lost 4 bases and 5 bases respectively, with 11 bases between them. This CDR3 comprises 13 residues. CDR1 SGHTA and CDR2 FQGTGA come from the germline V gene.

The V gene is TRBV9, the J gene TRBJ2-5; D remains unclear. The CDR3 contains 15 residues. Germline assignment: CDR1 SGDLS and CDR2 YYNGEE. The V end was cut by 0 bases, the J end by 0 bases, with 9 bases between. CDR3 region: CASSVGSHDQETQYF. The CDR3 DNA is TGTGCCAGCAGCGTAGGTTCCCACGACCAAGAGACCCAGTACTTC. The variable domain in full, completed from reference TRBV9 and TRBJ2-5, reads DSGVTQTPKHLITATGQRVTLRCSPRSGDLSVYWYQQSLDQGLQFLIQYYNGEERAKGNILERFSAQQFPDLHSELNLSSLELGDSALYFCASSVGSHDQETQYFGPGTRLLVL.

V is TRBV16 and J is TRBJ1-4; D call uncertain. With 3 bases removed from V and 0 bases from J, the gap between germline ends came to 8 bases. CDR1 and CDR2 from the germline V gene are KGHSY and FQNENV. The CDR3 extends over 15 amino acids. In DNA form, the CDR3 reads TGTGCCAGCAGCCACCACAGATCAACTAATGAAAAACTGTTTTTT. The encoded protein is CASSHHRSTNEKLFF.

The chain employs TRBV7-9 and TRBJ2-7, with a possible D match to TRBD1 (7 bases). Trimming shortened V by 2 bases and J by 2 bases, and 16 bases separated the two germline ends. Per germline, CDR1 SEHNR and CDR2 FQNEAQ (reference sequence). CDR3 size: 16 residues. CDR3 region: CASSLRGGTETYEQYF. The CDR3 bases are TGTGCCAGCAGCTTAAGAGGGGGGACAGAGACCTACGAGCAGTACTTC. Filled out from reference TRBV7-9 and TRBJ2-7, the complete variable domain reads DTGVSQNPRHKITKRGQNVTFRCDPISEHNRLYWYRQTLGQGPEFLTYFQNEAQLEKSRLLSDRFSAERPKGSFSTLEIQRTEQGDSAMYLCASSLRGGTETYEQYFGPGTRLTVT.

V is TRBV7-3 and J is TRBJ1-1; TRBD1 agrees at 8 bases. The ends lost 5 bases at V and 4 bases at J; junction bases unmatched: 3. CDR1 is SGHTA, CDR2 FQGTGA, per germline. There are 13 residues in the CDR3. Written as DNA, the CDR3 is TGTGCCAGCAGCCCTCAGGGGGCCACTGAAGCTTTCTTT. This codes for CASSPQGATEAFF.

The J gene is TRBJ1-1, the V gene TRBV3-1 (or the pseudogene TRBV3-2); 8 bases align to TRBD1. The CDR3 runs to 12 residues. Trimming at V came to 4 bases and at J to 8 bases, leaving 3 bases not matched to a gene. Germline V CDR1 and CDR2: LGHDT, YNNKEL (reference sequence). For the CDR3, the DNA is TGTGCCAGCAGCCTCAGGACAGGGGAAGCTTTCTTT. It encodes CASSLRTGEAFF.

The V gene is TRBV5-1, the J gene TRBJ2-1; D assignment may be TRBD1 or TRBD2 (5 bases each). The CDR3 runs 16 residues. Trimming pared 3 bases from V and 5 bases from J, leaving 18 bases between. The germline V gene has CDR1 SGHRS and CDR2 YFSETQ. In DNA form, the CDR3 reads TGCGCCAGCAGCTGGGACGGGAATAACCCTAACAATGAGCAGTTCTTC. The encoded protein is CASSWDGNNPNNEQFF.

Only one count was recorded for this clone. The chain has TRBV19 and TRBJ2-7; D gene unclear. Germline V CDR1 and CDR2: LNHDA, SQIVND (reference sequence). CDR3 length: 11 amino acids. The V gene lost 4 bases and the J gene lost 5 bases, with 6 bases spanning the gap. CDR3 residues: CASSSQHEQYF. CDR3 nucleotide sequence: TGTGCCAGTAGTAGCCAGCACGAGCAGTACTTC. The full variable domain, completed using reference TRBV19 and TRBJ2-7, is DGGITQSPKYLFRKEGQNVTLSCEQNLNHDAMYWYRQDPGQGLRLIYYSQIVNDFQKGDIAEGYSVSREKKESFPLTVTSAQKNPTAFYLCASSSQHEQYFGPGTRLTVT.